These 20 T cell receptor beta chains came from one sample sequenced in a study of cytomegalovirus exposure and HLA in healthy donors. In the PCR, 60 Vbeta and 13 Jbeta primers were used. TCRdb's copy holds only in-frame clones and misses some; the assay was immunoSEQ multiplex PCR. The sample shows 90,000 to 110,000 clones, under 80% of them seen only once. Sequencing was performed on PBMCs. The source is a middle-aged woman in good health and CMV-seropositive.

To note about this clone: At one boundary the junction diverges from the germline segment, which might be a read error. This CDR3 is CGSSLIRTGGPDTQYF. CDR3 in DNA: TGTGGCAGCAGCTTAATCCGGACAGGGGGCCCAGATACGCAGTATTTT. The chain has TRBV11-2 and TRBJ2-3; 11 nucleotides match TRBD1. The CDR3 is made up of 16 amino acids. Germline assignment: CDR1 SGHAT and CDR2 FQNNGV.

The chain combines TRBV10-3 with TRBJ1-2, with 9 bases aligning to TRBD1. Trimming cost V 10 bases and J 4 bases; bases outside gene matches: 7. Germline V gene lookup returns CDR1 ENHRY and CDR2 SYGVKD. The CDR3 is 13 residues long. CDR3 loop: CASAPGQGYGYTF. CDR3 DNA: TGTGCCAGCGCCCCGGGACAGGGCTATGGCTACACCTTC.

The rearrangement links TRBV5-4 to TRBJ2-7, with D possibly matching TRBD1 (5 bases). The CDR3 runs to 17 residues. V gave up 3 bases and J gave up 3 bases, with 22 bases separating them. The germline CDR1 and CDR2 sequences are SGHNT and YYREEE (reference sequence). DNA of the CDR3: TGTGCCAGCAGCTCCTACCTCGCCGGGTCAAGGGGCTACGAGCAGTACTTC. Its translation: CASSSYLAGSRGYEQYF.

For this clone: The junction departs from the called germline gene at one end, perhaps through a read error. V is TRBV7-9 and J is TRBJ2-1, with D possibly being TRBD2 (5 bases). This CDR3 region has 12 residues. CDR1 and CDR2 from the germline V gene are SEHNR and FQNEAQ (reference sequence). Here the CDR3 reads CSSSLDPSAAFF. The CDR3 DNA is TGTTCCAGCAGCTTAGATCCATCAGCGGCGTTCTTC.

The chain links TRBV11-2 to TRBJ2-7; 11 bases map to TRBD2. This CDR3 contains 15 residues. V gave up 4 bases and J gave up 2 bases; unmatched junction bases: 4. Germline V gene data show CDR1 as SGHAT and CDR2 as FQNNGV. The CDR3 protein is CASSSPGLAAYEQYF. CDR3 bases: TGTGCCAGCAGCTCCCCGGGACTAGCGGCCTACGAGCAGTACTTC.

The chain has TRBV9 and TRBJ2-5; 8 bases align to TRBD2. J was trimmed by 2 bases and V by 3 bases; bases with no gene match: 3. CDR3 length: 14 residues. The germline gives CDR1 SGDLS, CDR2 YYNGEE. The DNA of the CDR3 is TGTGCCAGCAGCGCGACTAGCGAACAAGAGACCCAGTACTTC. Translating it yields CASSATSEQETQYF.

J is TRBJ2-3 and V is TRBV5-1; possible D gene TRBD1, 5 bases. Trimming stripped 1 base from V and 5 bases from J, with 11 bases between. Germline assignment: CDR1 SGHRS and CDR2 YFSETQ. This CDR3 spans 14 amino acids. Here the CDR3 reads CASSLQGDRDTQYF. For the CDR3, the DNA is TGCGCCAGCAGCTTGCAAGGGGATAGAGATACGCAGTATTTT.

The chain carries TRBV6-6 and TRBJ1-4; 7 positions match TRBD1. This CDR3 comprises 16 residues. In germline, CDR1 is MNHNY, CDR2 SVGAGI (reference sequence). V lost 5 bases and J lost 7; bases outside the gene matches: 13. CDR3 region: CASSHGRTGVREKLFF. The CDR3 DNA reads TGTGCCAGCAGTCACGGACGGACAGGCGTCCGTGAAAAACTGTTTTTT.

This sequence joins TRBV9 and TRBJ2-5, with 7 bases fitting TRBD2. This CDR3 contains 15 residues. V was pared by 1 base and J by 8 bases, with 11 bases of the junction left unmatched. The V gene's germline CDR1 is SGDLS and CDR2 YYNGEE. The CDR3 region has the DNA TGTGCCAGCAGCGTACAGGGAGGGTACCCGGATACCCAGTACTTC. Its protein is CASSVQGGYPDTQYF.

In DNA form, the CDR3 reads TGCGCCAGCAGTGATCGAGGCGGCATGAACACTGAAGCTTTCTTT. It encodes CASSDRGGMNTEAFF. V gene TRBV10-1 combines with J gene TRBJ1-1, with D unclear. In germline, CDR1 is WNHNN, CDR2 SYGVQD (reference sequence). V was cut by 3 bases and J by 0 bases, with 11 bases left in between. The CDR3 is 15 residues long.

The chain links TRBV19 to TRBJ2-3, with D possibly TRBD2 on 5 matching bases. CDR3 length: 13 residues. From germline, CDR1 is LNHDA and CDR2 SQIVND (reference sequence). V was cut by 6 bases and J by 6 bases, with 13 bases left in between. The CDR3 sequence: CASSPISGDTQYF. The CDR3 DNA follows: TGTGCCAGTAGCCCTATTTCGGGGGATACGCAGTATTTT. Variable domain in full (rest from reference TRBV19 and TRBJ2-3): DGGITQSPKYLFRKEGQNVTLSCEQNLNHDAMYWYRQDPGQGLRLIYYSQIVNDFQKGDIAEGYSVSREKKESFPLTVTSAQKNPTAFYLCASSPISGDTQYFGPGTRLTVL.

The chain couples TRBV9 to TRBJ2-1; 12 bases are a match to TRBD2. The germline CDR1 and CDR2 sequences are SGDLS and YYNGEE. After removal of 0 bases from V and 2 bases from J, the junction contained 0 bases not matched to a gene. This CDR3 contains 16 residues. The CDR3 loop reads CASSVGLAGAYNEQFF. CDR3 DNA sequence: TGTGCCAGCAGCGTAGGACTAGCGGGGGCCTACAATGAGCAGTTCTTC.

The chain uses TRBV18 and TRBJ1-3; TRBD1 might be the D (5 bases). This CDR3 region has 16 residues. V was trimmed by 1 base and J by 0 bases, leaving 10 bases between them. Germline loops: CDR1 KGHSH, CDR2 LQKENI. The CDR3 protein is CASSPRGSSSGNTIYF. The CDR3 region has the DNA TGTGCCAGCTCACCACGGGGCAGTAGCTCTGGAAACACCATATATTTT.

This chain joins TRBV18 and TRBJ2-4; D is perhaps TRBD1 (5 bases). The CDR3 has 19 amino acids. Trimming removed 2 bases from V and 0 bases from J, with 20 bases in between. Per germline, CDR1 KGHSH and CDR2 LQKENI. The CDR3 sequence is CASSPGVDKYILAKNIQYF. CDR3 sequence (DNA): TGTGCCAGCTCACCAGGGGTGGACAAATATATCCTAGCCAAAAACATTCAGTACTTC.

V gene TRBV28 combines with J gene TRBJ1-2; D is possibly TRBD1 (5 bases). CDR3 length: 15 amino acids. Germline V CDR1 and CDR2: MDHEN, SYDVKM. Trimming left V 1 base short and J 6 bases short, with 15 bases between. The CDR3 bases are TGTGCCAGCAGTTTATCCCCGAACAGGCTAGATGGCTACACCTTC. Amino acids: CASSLSPNRLDGYTF.

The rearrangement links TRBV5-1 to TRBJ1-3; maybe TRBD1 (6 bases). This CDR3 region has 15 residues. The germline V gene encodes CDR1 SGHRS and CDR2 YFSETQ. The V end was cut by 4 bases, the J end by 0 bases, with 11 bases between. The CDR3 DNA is TGCGCCAGCAGCCTTACAGGGAGCTCTGGAAACACCATATATTTT. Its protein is CASSLTGSSGNTIYF.

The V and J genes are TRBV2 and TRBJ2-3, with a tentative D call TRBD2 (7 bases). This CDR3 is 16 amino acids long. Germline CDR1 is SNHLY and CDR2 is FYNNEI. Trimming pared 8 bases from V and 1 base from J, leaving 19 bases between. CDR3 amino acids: CASVPGGSGGTDTQYF. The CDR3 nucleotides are TGTGCCAGCGTTCCGGGGGGCAGCGGGGGCACAGATACGCAGTATTTT.

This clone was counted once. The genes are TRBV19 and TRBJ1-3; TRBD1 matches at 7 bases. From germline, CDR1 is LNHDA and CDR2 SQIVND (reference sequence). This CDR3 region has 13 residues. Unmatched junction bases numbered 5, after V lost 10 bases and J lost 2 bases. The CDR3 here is CATGTVTGNTIYF. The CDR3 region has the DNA TGTGCCACCGGGACAGTAACTGGAAACACCATATATTTT.

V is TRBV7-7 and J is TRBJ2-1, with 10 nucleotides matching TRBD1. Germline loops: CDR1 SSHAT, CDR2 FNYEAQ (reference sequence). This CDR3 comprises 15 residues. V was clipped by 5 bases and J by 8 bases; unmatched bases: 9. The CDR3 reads CASSQAGQGIYEQFF. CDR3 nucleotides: TGTGCCAGCAGCCAGGCGGGACAGGGGATTTATGAGCAGTTCTTC. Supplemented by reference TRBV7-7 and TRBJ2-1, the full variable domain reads GAGVSQSPRYKVTKRGQDVTLRCDPISSHATLYWYQQALGQGPEFLTYFNYEAQPDKSGLPSDRFSAERPEGSISTLTIQRTEQRDSAMYRCASSQAGQGIYEQFFGPGTRLTVL.

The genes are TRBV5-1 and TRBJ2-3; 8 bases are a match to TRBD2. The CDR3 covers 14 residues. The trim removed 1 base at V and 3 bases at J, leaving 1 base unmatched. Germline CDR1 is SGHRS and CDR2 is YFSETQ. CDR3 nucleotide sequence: TGCGCCAGCAGCTTGAGCGGGAGAACAGATACGCAGTATTTT. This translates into CASSLSGRTDTQYF.